These 6 T cell receptor beta chains came from one sample sequenced in a study of blood T cell repertoires in COVID-19 (dated by TCRdb to 2020 to 2022). The library was generated by the immunoSEQ multiplex PCR assay. TCRdb limited this immuneACCESS table to in-frame rearrangements with V and J called. A share of clones is missing; checked studies link under half to unresolved V genes, and the rest is unexplained. The table for this sample lists under 300,000 clones; about four fifths of them were counted only once. Of the sample, roughly 1.4% is held by the ten largest clones. Sequencing was performed on peripheral blood. Receptors originate from a woman aged 35 to 49 who had recovered from COVID-19.

The V and J genes are TRBV6-1 and TRBJ2-2, with D possibly matching TRBD1 (5 bases). CDR1 and CDR2 from the germline V gene are MNHNS and SASEGT. The CDR3 contains 14 residues. The V and J ends lost 1 base and 5 bases respectively, with 8 bases between them. CDR3 bases: TGTGCCAGCAGTGAAGTACAGGAGACCGGGGAGCTGTTTTTT. Translating it yields CASSEVQETGELFF.

A remark on this clone: This specimen includes other DNA sequences encoding the same CDR3. The chain carries TRBV5-1 and TRBJ1-2; 10 nucleotides line up with TRBD1. The trim removed 4 bases at V and 4 bases at J, leaving 4 bases unmatched. The CDR3 runs to 14 residues. Germline loops: CDR1 SGHRS, CDR2 YFSETQ. DNA of the CDR3: TGCGCCAGCAGCCCGGGACAGGGGATCTATGGCTACACCTTC. Protein product: CASSPGQGIYGYTF.

The table lists this clone with a few counts. The V call is TRBV2, the J call TRBJ2-7; TRBD2 matches at 8 bases. After removal of 3 bases from V and 6 bases from J, the junction contained 4 bases not matched to a gene. Germline V gives CDR1 SNHLY, CDR2 FYNNEI. The CDR3 totals 13 residues. CDR3 protein: CASSEVGGGEQYF. CDR3 DNA sequence: TGTGCCAGCAGTGAGGTCGGGGGGGGCGAGCAGTACTTC.

The V and J genes are TRBV19 and TRBJ1-5; TRBD1 aligns across 8 bases. The CDR3 totals 13 residues. Germline V gene data show CDR1 as LNHDA and CDR2 as SQIVND (reference sequence). J gave up 3 bases and V 8 bases, and 3 bases lay outside the gene matches. CDR3 nucleotides: TGTGCCAGTGGACAGGGACTCAATCAGCCCCAGCATTTT. This gives the protein CASGQGLNQPQHF.

The V call is TRBV3-1 (or the pseudogene TRBV3-2), the J call TRBJ2-7; TRBD1 aligns across 11 bases. Trimming took 5 bases from V and 5 from J; bases not matched to a gene: 5. Germline CDR1 LGHDT, CDR2 YNNKEL (reference sequence). The CDR3 contains 14 residues. The CDR3 loop is CASSRTGGFHEQYF. In nucleotides, the CDR3 is TGTGCCAGCAGCAGGACAGGGGGCTTCCACGAGCAGTACTTC.

CDR3 protein: CASSLFLNYGYTF. Written as DNA, the CDR3 is TGTGCCAGCAGCTTATTTCTGAACTATGGCTACACCTTC. The rearrangement joins TRBV7-8 to TRBJ1-2, with D hard to call. The CDR3 spans 13 residues. Deletions cut 2 bases from V and 2 bases from J, with 6 bases between. Germline V lookup: CDR1 SGHVS, CDR2 FQNEAQ.